Reported below is one T cell receptor (beta chain). This record comes from a study of blood T cell repertoires in COVID-19. Study-wide context: Nucleic acid was either cDNA or gDNA, and it came from T cells, B-cell-depleted T cells, or PBMCs.

V was pared by 2 bases and J by 6 bases, with 11 bases of the junction left unmatched. This CDR3 comprises 16 residues. Per germline, CDR1 SGHRS and CDR2 YFSETQ. Only in-frame clones appear in the TCRdb table, and some are missing; sequencing was by immunoSEQ multiplex PCR. The profile shows about 190,000 clones, around nine tenths of them singletons. This rearrangement joins TRBV5-1 to TRBJ1-2; 9 nucleotides agree with TRBD1. Source material: peripheral blood. The TCR comes from a man aged 40-50 years with acute or convalescent COVID-19. CDR3 protein: CASSLLVAGTGNGYTF. For the CDR3, the DNA is TGCGCCAGCAGCTTATTAGTGGCCGGGACAGGGAATGGCTACACCTTC.